Given below is one TCR beta chain in context. Its antigen is as yet unknown. Per the germline V gene, CDR1 is SGHDN and CDR2 is FVKESK. This CDR3 is built from 19 residues. Sample-barcoded 5' priming and a J-beta primer mix drove a second PCR of roughly 6 to 12 cycles. TCRdb ran MiXCR on the 5' RACE reads and lists one entry per CDR3 protein. Found here are about 720,000 distinct CDR3 sequences, roughly 25% of them singletons; the top ten hold under 4.5%. The record originates from a study of blood T cells in healthy people across ages. Study findings and constraints: Age brought a roughly linear fall in TCR beta diversity measured per million T cells.

The same data also contributed to another study, on T cells of mothers and their children. Per that study: For cDNA synthesis, the complete extracted RNA was used (about 1.6 ug per 15 ul). For unrelated pairs as for related ones, thymic selection shapes TCR recombination output similarly.

The sample was blood. V gene TRBV14 combines with J gene TRBJ2-5; 8 bases map to TRBD1. Judging by the DNA end, TRBJ2-1 fits better; the J call may be wrong. The sequence derives from a boy younger than 18 in good health. CDR3 bases: TGTGCCAGCAGCAACCGAGATTCGCAGGGGGCGATTTTATTGAATGAGCAGTTCTTC. Translating gives CASSNRDSQGAILLNEQFF.